The clone carrying this T cell receptor (beta chain) was counted a few times. This entry is derived from a study of shared clonotypes between healthy human individuals. The repertoire was sequenced with immunoSEQ multiplex PCR; TCRdb's copy has only in-frame clones and lacks some. Among approximately 510,000 clones listed, 70% to 80% were seen once. Germline V gene sequence: CDR1 WSHSY, CDR2 SAAADI. CDR3 length: 15 amino acids. Germline trimming cut 4 bases from V and 5 bases from J; bases unmatched to any gene: 4. The sequencing sample was made of PBMCs. This receptor was identified in a woman aged 40 to 50 in good health. Some clones in this sample may be carry-over from other donors' samples. This sequence joins TRBV10-2 and TRBJ2-2; 10 bases line up with TRBD2. CDR3 region: CASSGPSGRTGELFF. CDR3 coding DNA: TGCGCCAGCAGTGGACCTAGCGGGAGAACCGGGGAGCTGTTTTTT.